This T cell receptor (beta chain) was sequenced in a study of identical twins. Study results and limitations: Zero-insertion analyses were open to partial confounding by invariant MAIT and iNKT cells.

This clonotype was detected only a few times. What it binds is unknown. TCRdb redid the calling of the 5' RACE reads with MiXCR, one entry per CDR3 protein. The profile covers hundreds of thousands of distinct CDR3 sequences, with 8.5% to 9.5% appearing a single time and about 0.98% taken by the ten largest. Germline CDR1 LGHDT, CDR2 YNNKEL (reference sequence). Trimming cost V 5 bases and J 6 bases, with 11 bases left between them. CDR3 size: 12 residues. The same data also contributed to another study, on yellow fever vaccine responses in identical twins.

Sequencing was done on a sample of PBMCs. The V gene is TRBV3-1, the J gene TRBJ2-7; tentatively, D is TRBD1 (6 bases). This receptor was taken from a woman younger than 35 in good health. CDR3 in amino acids: CASSRTGTEQYF. The CDR3 coding sequence is TGTGCCAGCAGCAGAACAGGGACCGAGCAGTACTTC.